Listed below are T cell receptor beta chains from one sample, sequenced in a study of human T cells and chemical hapten exposure. TCRdb reprocessed the RACE reads with MiXCR, giving one entry per CDR3 protein. The data contain roughly 380,000 distinct CDR3 sequences, around 5.5% of them singletons. The sequencing here drew on whole blood, taken in connection with sensitization to the hapten diphenylcyclopropenone (DPC). The origin of the receptors is a woman aged 45-65 years with alopecia areata. Some clones in this sample may be carry-over from other donors' samples. The CDR3 runs from the conserved cysteine through the conserved F or W. D genes are given only for firm matches. The size of a clone is reported for some rows only, either as once, few or many, or as a class for expanded clones.

many,TRBJ2-3,TRBV4-2,17,.,TGTGCCAGCAGCCAAGCCTTCCGAAACCGGGGTGCAGATACGCAGTATTTT,CASSQAFRNRGADTQYF
.,TRBJ1-1,TRBV5-1,14,.,TGCGCCAGCAGCTTTGGACAGCTGAGCACTGAAGCTTTCTTT,CASSFGQLSTEAFF
few,TRBJ1-5,TRBV6-1,16,TRBD1,TGTGCCAGCAGTGGATCAGGGGGGAATAGCAATCAGCCCCAGCATTTT,CASSGSGGNSNQPQHF
.,TRBJ2-3,TRBV11-2,16,.,TGTGCCAGCAGCTTAGTTTCGGGGGCCTTCACAGATACGCAGTATTTT,CASSLVSGAFTDTQYF
many,TRBJ1-1,TRBV20-1,13,.,TGCAGTGCTAGAGCGCCACAGAACACTGAAGCTTTCTTT,CSARAPQNTEAFF
few,TRBJ2-2,TRBV10-3,16,TRBD2,TGTGCCATCAGTCGAGCGGGAGGGCCTTATGTCGGGGAGCTGTTTTTT,CAISRAGGPYVGELFF
many,TRBJ2-4,TRBV7-9,16,TRBD1,TGTGCCAGCAGCGGGACAGGGGGCAAGGCCAAAAACATTCAGTACTTC,CASSGTGGKAKNIQYF
.,TRBJ2-2,TRBV6-1,17,TRBD2,TGTGCCAGCAGCCCCTCCTCCGGGGGGTCGAACACCGGGGAGCTGTTTTTT,CASSPSSGGSNTGELFF
many,TRBJ2-5,TRBV5-1,15,.,TGCGCCAGCAGCTGGGTAGCGGAGGACCAAGAGACCCAGTACTTC,CASSWVAEDQETQYF
.,TRBJ1-5,TRBV3-1,13,.,TGTGCCAGCAGCCAAGGGTGGCGTCAGCCCCAGCATTTT,CASSQGWRQPQHF
many,TRBJ2-7,TRBV6-1,19,.,TGTGCCAGCAGTGCCACAACTAGCGACCCGTTGGGGGCAACCTACGAGCAGTACTTC,CASSATTSDPLGATYEQYF
.,TRBJ2-5,TRBV10-2,14,.,TGCGCCAGCAGTGAGTCCGGACGCGGGGAGACCCAGTACTTC,CASSESGRGETQYF
.,TRBJ1-1,TRBV7-2,15,.,TGTGCCAGCAGCTTCTCGGGGTTCATGAACACTGAAGCTTTCTTT,CASSFSGFMNTEAFF
few,TRBJ2-7,TRBV6-2/TRBV6-3,11,.,TGTGCCAGCAGTTCCCTGGAAAATAAGTACTTC,CASSSLENKYF
many,TRBJ2-1,TRBV4-2,17,TRBD1,TGTGCCAGCAGCCAAGGACGGGACAGGGGAAGCTACAATGAGCAGTTCTTC,CASSQGRDRGSYNEQFF
few,TRBJ1-5,TRBV10-2,15,.,TGCGCCAGCAGTGAGTCGAGAGACAGAGATCAGCCCCAGCATTTT,CASSESRDRDQPQHF
few,TRBJ2-7,TRBV3-1,14,TRBD2,TGTGCCAGCAGCCATGGACTAGCGGGAGCGGGGCAGTACTTC,CASSHGLAGAGQYF
few,TRBJ2-3,TRBV4-2,15,.,TGTGCCAGCAGTCCAACCCCACTCAACACAGATACGCAGTATTTT,CASSPTPLNTDTQYF
few,TRBJ1-6,TRBV7-3,14,.,TGTGCCAGCAGTTTACAGGGAAATAATTCACCCCTCCACTTT,CASSLQGNNSPLHF
many,TRBJ1-6,TRBV7-3,14,.,TGTGCCAGCAGCGTAACGGGGAGGGGGTCACCCCTCCACTTT,CASSVTGRGSPLHF
many,TRBJ2-4,TRBV10-2,14,.,TGCGCCAGCAGTGAATCAGGGGCCCGCTACATTCAGTACTTC,CASSESGARYIQYF
many,TRBJ2-7,TRBV5-1,14,.,TGCGCCAGCAGCGGTGGGACGGCGGCTGGAGAGCAGTACTTC,CASSGGTAAGEQYF
.,TRBJ1-1,TRBV2,12,.,TGTGCCAGCAGTGAAGGGTACACTGAAGCTTTCTTT,CASSEGYTEAFF
many,TRBJ2-3,TRBV7-9,13,.,TGTGCCAGCAGACCCCAACCCACAGATACGCAGTATTTT,CASRPQPTDTQYF
many,TRBJ1-1,TRBV13,15,TRBD1,TGTGCCAGCAGCTTAAGCCCAGGGGGTTACGCTGAAGCTTTCTTT,CASSLSPGGYAEAFF
many,TRBJ2-5,TRBV5-1,16,.,TGCGCCAGCAGTACCCAGGTGGGGGTTACCCAAGAGACCCAGTACTTC,CASSTQVGVTQETQYF
.,TRBJ2-5,TRBV18,16,.,TGTGCCAGCTCACCACCTGGGGGCTCCTACCAAGAGACCCAGTACTTC,CASSPPGGSYQETQYF
few,TRBJ1-4,TRBV6-1,16,.,TGTGCCAGCAGTGTTAGAGACGACGGATATAATGAAAAACTGTTTTTT,CASSVRDDGYNEKLFF